This T cell receptor (beta chain) was sequenced in a study of blood T cell repertoires in COVID-19. Trimming removed 10 bases from V and 0 bases from J, with 13 bases in between. Germline V CDR1 and CDR2: ENHRY, SYGVKD. The CDR3 covers 14 residues. As handled by the study authors: Estimation of nucleated cell counts was performed using reference gene primer amplification. Measured with immunoSEQ multiplex PCR; TCRdb has only the in-frame clones, and not every one. V and J calls and clone size are copied from that table; D and trimming were computed from the DNA. The sample has some 200,000 clones, around nine tenths seen once; the top ten hold under 6.5%.

The TCR comes from a man aged 35 to 55 with active or convalescent COVID-19. Sequences were obtained from peripheral blood. The chain uses TRBV10-3 and TRBJ1-3; D gene unclear. The CDR3 reads CATKELSSGNTIYF. For the CDR3, the DNA is TGTGCCACAAAAGAGCTGAGCTCTGGAAACACCATATATTTT.